The next 30 T cell receptor beta chains were all read from a single sample in a study of OX40 agonist ivuxolimab in advanced cancers. Assay: immunoSEQ multiplex PCR; the TCRdb copy retains only in-frame clones and omits some. This table holds roughly 48,000 clones, roughly 84% found once. The sample consisted of CD4+ or CD8+ T cells sorted from blood, taken in a trial of the OX40 agonist ivuxolimab. Every receptor here comes from an adult with an advanced solid tumor such as melanoma, head and neck, liver or kidney cancer.

This clone has more than one count but fewer than ten. V gene TRBV18 combines with J gene TRBJ1-1; no clear D gene. Germline V gene sequence: CDR1 KGHSH, CDR2 LQKENI. CDR3 size: 13 residues. V dropped 5 bases and J dropped 1 base, with 8 bases sitting between them. CDR3 coding DNA: TGTGCCAGCTCAATACGGGAGAACACTGAAGCTTTCTTT. Protein sequence: CASSIRENTEAFF.

The gene calls are TRBV30 and TRBJ2-5; 7 nucleotides agree with TRBD2. The CDR3 runs to 15 residues. V gave up 2 bases and J gave up 3 bases; unmatched junction bases: 9. Per germline, CDR1 GTSNPN and CDR2 SVGIG (reference sequence). The CDR3 loop reads CAWSPLGGFEETQYF. The CDR3 DNA is TGTGCCTGGAGTCCACTCGGGGGGTTCGAAGAGACCCAGTACTTC.

The rearrangement joins TRBV6-5 to TRBJ2-7; 7 positions agree with TRBD2. Germline V gene data show CDR1 as MNHEY and CDR2 as SVGAGI. The CDR3 contains 15 residues. V lost 7 bases, J lost 2 bases, and 11 bases stayed unmatched. The CDR3 sequence is CASTPGGGIPYEQYF. The CDR3 DNA reads TGTGCCAGCACCCCCGGGGGAGGGATCCCCTACGAGCAGTACTTC.

The V gene is TRBV5-6, the J gene TRBJ2-7, with D tentatively TRBD2 (6 bases). CDR1 SGHDT and CDR2 YYEEEE come from the germline V gene. The CDR3 spans 16 residues. Trimming took 3 bases from V and 3 from J, leaving 19 bases between them. The CDR3 protein is CASSSAGRLAYYEQYF. In DNA, the CDR3 is TGTGCCAGCAGCTCCGCCGGCCGCCTAGCGTACTACGAGCAGTACTTC.

V usage is TRBV2 and J usage is TRBJ2-5, with TRBD1 matching 8 bases. Germline lookup yields CDR1 SNHLY and CDR2 FYNNEI. V dropped 5 bases and J dropped 5; count of bases not matched to a gene: 13. This CDR3 region has 16 residues. DNA of the CDR3: TGTGCCAGCAGTCGAGGAGGGGCAGGGGGCAGGGAGACCCAGTACTTC. Its translation is CASSRGGAGGRETQYF.

The J gene is TRBJ2-7, the V gene TRBV6-6, with TRBD2 as a possible D gene (6 bases). The CDR3 runs 14 residues. With 6 bases removed from V and 0 bases from J, the gap between germline ends came to 12 bases. Germline CDR1 is MNHNY and CDR2 is SVGAGI (reference sequence). CDR3 loop: CASRFDGSSYEQYF. The DNA for the CDR3 is TGTGCCAGCAGATTCGACGGGAGCTCCTACGAGCAGTACTTC.

The chain joins TRBV25-1 to TRBJ2-3; D is ambiguous. This CDR3 spans 14 amino acids. Germline V gives CDR1 MGHDK, CDR2 SYGVNS. Trimming removed 4 bases at V and 5 bases at J, with 13 bases between. CDR3 coding DNA: TGTGCCAGCAGTGGCTTCGGAGTGAAAGATACGCAGTATTTT. Its protein product is CASSGFGVKDTQYF.

The chain links TRBV6-1 to TRBJ1-6; weak D call: TRBD1 (5 bases). V shed 1 base and J shed 2 bases, with 15 bases lying between them. Germline V lookup: CDR1 MNHNS, CDR2 SASEGT. CDR3 size: 18 residues. The CDR3 DNA is TGTGCCAGCAGTGAAGGACGGGGGGGTGGGGCCTATAATTCACCCCTCCACTTT. It specifies CASSEGRGGGAYNSPLHF.

The V and J genes are TRBV27 and TRBJ1-2; a weak D match, TRBD1 (6 bases). CDR3 size: 14 residues. The germline gives CDR1 MNHEY, CDR2 SMNVEV (reference sequence). V lost 7 bases and J lost 6, with 18 bases in between. The CDR3 sequence is CASKKSIRGNGYTF. CDR3 coding DNA: TGTGCCAGCAAAAAGTCGATCAGGGGCAATGGCTACACCTTC.

J is TRBJ2-7 and V is TRBV6-6; no firm D call. The CDR3 loop spans 13 amino acids. V lost 7 bases and J lost 0, with 10 bases in between. Germline loops: CDR1 MNHNY, CDR2 SVGAGI (reference sequence). The CDR3 bases are TGTGCCAGCACCTCCGGCGTCTCCTACGAGCAGTACTTC. It translates to CASTSGVSYEQYF.

This chain uses TRBV14 with TRBJ1-6, with D possibly being TRBD1 (5 bases). Germline V CDR1 and CDR2: SGHDN, FVKESK. CDR3 size: 17 residues. Trimming cost V 0 bases and J 7 bases, with 16 bases left between them. The CDR3 DNA follows: TGTGCCAGCAGCCAAGATTGGCGCAGGGCTCGAAATTCACCCCTCCACTTT. As protein: CASSQDWRRARNSPLHF. Complete variable domain (other parts from reference TRBV14 and TRBJ1-6): EAGVTQFPSHSVIEKGQTVTLRCDPISGHDNLYWYRRVMGKEIKFLLHFVKESKQDESGMPNNRFLAERTGGTYSTLKVQPAELEDSGVYFCASSQDWRRARNSPLHFGNGTRLTVT.

This chain joins TRBV5-1 and TRBJ2-3, with 9 bases that match TRBD2. The germline V gene has CDR1 SGHRS and CDR2 YFSETQ. The trim removed 2 bases at V and 5 bases at J, leaving 12 bases unmatched. This CDR3 spans 17 amino acids. In DNA, the CDR3 is TGCGCCAGCAGCTTTGGGTGGAAGCGGGGGGTCGAAGATACGCAGTATTTT. It specifies CASSFGWKRGVEDTQYF.

The V call is TRBV4-2, the J call TRBJ1-2; the D is unclear. From germline, CDR1 is LGHNA and CDR2 YNFKEQ. The V end lost 0 bases, the J end lost 4 bases, and 9 bases lay between the germline ends. This CDR3 is 14 amino acids long. The CDR3 here is CASSQERGLYGYTF. The CDR3 DNA is TGTGCCAGCAGCCAAGAAAGAGGGCTCTATGGCTACACCTTC.

As to this clone: A junction boundary mismatches the germline segment, possibly from a read error. The rearrangement links TRBV7-7 to TRBJ2-3; possibly TRBD2 for D (6 bases). Per germline, CDR1 SSHAT and CDR2 FNYEAQ (reference sequence). The CDR3 sequence is 13 residues long. This CDR3 is CASSLIRDSAQYF. Written as DNA, the CDR3 is TGTGCTAGCAGCTTAATCCGGGACTCCGCGCAGTATTTT.

V usage is TRBV7-2 and J usage is TRBJ2-3; the D is unclear. V dropped 5 bases and J dropped 4 bases, with 10 bases sitting between them. Germline CDR1 SGHTA, CDR2 FQGNSA. This CDR3 region has 13 residues. CDR3 amino acids: CASSRIVADTQYF. In DNA form, the CDR3 reads TGTGCCAGCAGCCGTATTGTCGCAGATACGCAGTATTTT.

The J gene is TRBJ2-7, the V gene TRBV5-4; TRBD1 agrees at 8 bases. After removal of 3 bases from V and 3 bases from J, the junction contained 8 bases not matched to a gene. The CDR3 loop spans 15 amino acids. Germline CDR1 SGHNT, CDR2 YYREEE (reference sequence). The CDR3 protein is CASSSGRTGSYEQYF. For the CDR3, the DNA is TGTGCCAGCAGCTCCGGACGGACAGGGAGCTACGAGCAGTACTTC.

This rearrangement joins TRBV11-3 to TRBJ2-2; no clear D. This CDR3 contains 12 residues. V dropped 2 bases and J dropped 7 bases, with 5 bases sitting between them. Germline CDR1 is SGHNT and CDR2 is YENEEA. In nucleotides, the CDR3 is TGTGCCAGCAGCTTATCGAACGGGGAGCTGTTTTTT. It translates to CASSLSNGELFF.

There are a few counts of this clone. The chain has TRBV27 and TRBJ2-7; tentative D call: TRBD1 (5 bases). The V and J ends lost 1 base and 0 bases respectively, with 10 bases between them. The V gene's germline CDR1 is MNHEY and CDR2 SMNVEV (reference sequence). This CDR3 is built from 15 residues. The CDR3 spells CASSLLGASSYEQYF. For the CDR3, the DNA is TGTGCCAGCAGTTTATTAGGGGCCAGCTCCTACGAGCAGTACTTC.

The chain has TRBV7-9 and TRBJ2-7; 9 bases fit TRBD1. CDR3 size: 15 residues. V shed 6 bases, J shed 4 bases, and the junction held 10 bases outside the gene matches. Germline CDR1 and CDR2: SEHNR and FQNEAQ (reference sequence). CDR3 nucleotide sequence: TGTGCCAGCAGTTTTACCGGGACAGGGAGTTACGAGCAGTACTTC. As protein: CASSFTGTGSYEQYF.

This chain links TRBV30 with TRBJ2-1; TRBD2 matches at 10 bases. The J segment lost 4 bases and the V segment lost 4 bases, leaving 7 bases of the junction unmatched. This CDR3 has 15 residues. The V gene's germline CDR1 is GTSNPN and CDR2 SVGIG (reference sequence). The CDR3 region is CAWTQRLAGYNEQFF. For the CDR3, the DNA is TGTGCCTGGACCCAAAGACTAGCGGGTTACAATGAGCAGTTCTTC.

The chain joins TRBV6-1 to TRBJ1-2; 9 bases match TRBD1. Germline V gene data show CDR1 as MNHNS and CDR2 as SASEGT. V dropped 3 bases and J dropped 5; count of bases not matched to a gene: 7. CDR3 length equals 15 residues. CDR3 in DNA: TGTGCCAGCAGTGAGGACAGGGGAAGGGGTTATGGCTACACCTTC. Residues: CASSEDRGRGYGYTF.

The V and J genes are TRBV30 and TRBJ1-5; D is perhaps TRBD1 (5 bases). Trimming took 0 bases from V and 2 from J, leaving 5 bases between them. Germline V gives CDR1 GTSNPN, CDR2 SVGIG (reference sequence). This CDR3 is 13 amino acids long. CDR3 DNA sequence: TGTGCCTGGAGTGTAGGGGGCAATCAGCCCCAGCATTTT. This gives the protein CAWSVGGNQPQHF.

This clone was counted only a few times. This sequence joins TRBV10-3 and TRBJ2-7, with no clear D. V was pared by 4 bases and J by 0 bases, with 7 bases between. Germline V gives CDR1 ENHRY, CDR2 SYGVKD. This CDR3 has 13 residues. The CDR3 loop is CAISGQRSYEQYF. As DNA, the CDR3 is TGTGCCATCAGTGGGCAACGCTCCTACGAGCAGTACTTC.

The chain links TRBV14 to TRBJ1-1; weak D call: TRBD1 (6 bases). CDR3 length equals 13 residues. V was pared by 8 bases and J by 1 base, with 11 bases between. Germline-derived CDR1 and CDR2 are SGHDN and FVKESK. CDR3 sequence (DNA): TGTGCCAGCCGAGCGGGACAGAACACTGAAGCTTTCTTT. It specifies CASRAGQNTEAFF.

The chain combines TRBV18 with TRBJ2-7; perhaps D is TRBD1 or TRBD2 (5 bases each). CDR1 and CDR2 (germline): KGHSH, LQKENI. The CDR3 is 15 amino acids. V was trimmed by 6 bases and J by 1 base, leaving 16 bases between them. The CDR3 reads CASSRDRGGSYEQYF. In DNA form, the CDR3 reads TGTGCCAGCTCTCGGGACCGTGGGGGATCCTACGAGCAGTACTTC.

This chain connects TRBV6-1 to TRBJ2-7, with TRBD2 matching 8 bases. The germline V gene has CDR1 MNHNS and CDR2 SASEGT. Trimming removed 6 bases from V and 3 bases from J; junction bases left unmatched: 10. The CDR3 is 15 residues long. This CDR3 is CASRGLARTLYEQYF. The CDR3 nucleotides read TGTGCCAGCAGAGGACTAGCCCGAACCCTCTACGAGCAGTACTTC.

V and J are TRBV5-1 and TRBJ1-1; 8 bases fit TRBD1. Germline V CDR1 and CDR2: SGHRS, YFSETQ. The ends lost 3 bases at V and 2 bases at J; junction bases unmatched: 3. This CDR3 is 14 amino acids long. The chain's CDR3 is CASSYGQGNTEAFF. The CDR3 coding sequence is TGCGCCAGCAGCTATGGACAGGGAAACACTGAAGCTTTCTTT. The full variable domain, with the rest looked up from reference TRBV5-1 and TRBJ1-1, is KAGVTQTPRYLIKTRGQQVTLSCSPISGHRSVSWYQQTPGQGLQFLFEYFSETQRNKGNFPGRFSGRQFSNSRSEMNVSTLELGDSALYLCASSYGQGNTEAFFGQGTRLTVV.

This clone was counted a single time. This chain joins TRBV7-2 and TRBJ1-4; tentative D call: TRBD1 (5 bases). V lost 5 bases and J lost 13, with 17 bases in between. This CDR3 region has 13 residues. CDR1 SGHTA and CDR2 FQGNSA come from the germline V gene. The CDR3 DNA is TGTGCCAGCAGCCCGAGGGACTTCACGGGACTGTTTTTT. This encodes CASSPRDFTGLFF.

This chain uses TRBV7-9 with TRBJ1-4; the D is unclear. The germline CDR1 and CDR2 sequences are SEHNR and FQNEAQ (reference sequence). V was trimmed by 1 base and J by 4 bases, leaving 13 bases between them. The CDR3 is made up of 16 amino acids. The CDR3 sequence: CASSLGTIAGNEKLFF. The CDR3 DNA is TGTGCCAGCAGCTTAGGAACCATCGCCGGTAATGAAAAACTGTTTTTT.

The chain has TRBV14 and TRBJ2-5, with TRBD1 identical over 12 bases. CDR3 size: 15 residues. Germline assignment: CDR1 SGHDN and CDR2 FVKESK. Trimming cost V 4 bases and J 6 bases; bases outside gene matches: 6. The CDR3 DNA sequence: TGTGCCAGCAGCCCCCGGGACAGGGGGCGTAAGACCCAGTACTTC. Amino acids: CASSPRDRGRKTQYF.